This T cell receptor (beta chain) was sequenced in a study of metastatic and nonmetastatic thyroid tumors. Study background: Malignant and benign thyroid patients had repertoires compared in peripheral blood and tumor or nodule tissue.

Study-level findings and limits: For both blood and tumor, malignant thyroid tumors reportedly showed significantly higher TCR beta diversity than benign nodules did.

Each patient came to thyroid surgery without any prior treatment (of any kind). The CDR3 covers 16 residues. Trimming cost V 5 bases and J 5 bases, with 21 bases left between them. Germline CDR1 and CDR2: MNHNS and SASEGT. This clone occurred a few times. Its antigen remains unknown. In the study's own analysis: Clinicopathological groups supplied CDR3 differences that were used to build a distant-metastasis classifier for papillary thyroid cancer. With MiXCR, TCRdb called clones anew from the PCR reads. The V and J calls and clone size come from TCRdb's table, not from the authors' own analysis. This table has about 7,800 clones, less than 45% appearing once.

The TCR was taken from a female donor with papillary thyroid cancer or a benign thyroid nodule (not recorded which). Some clones in this sample may be carry-over from other donors' samples. Sequenced input: tumor tissue. The chain has TRBV6-1 and TRBJ1-2; D is possibly TRBD1 (5 bases). CDR3 sequence reads: CASSIGTPQEGYGYTF. CDR3 bases: TGTGCCAGCAGTATAGGGACCCCGCAAGAGGGGTATGGCTACACCTTC.